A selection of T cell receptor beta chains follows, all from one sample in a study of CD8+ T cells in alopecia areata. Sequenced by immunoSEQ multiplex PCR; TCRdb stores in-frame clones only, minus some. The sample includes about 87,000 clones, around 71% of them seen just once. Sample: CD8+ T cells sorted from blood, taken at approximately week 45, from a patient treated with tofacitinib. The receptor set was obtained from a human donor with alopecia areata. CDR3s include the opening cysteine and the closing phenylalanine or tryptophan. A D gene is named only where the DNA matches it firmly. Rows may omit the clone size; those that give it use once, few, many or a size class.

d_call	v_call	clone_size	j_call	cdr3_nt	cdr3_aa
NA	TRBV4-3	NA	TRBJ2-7	TGCGCCAGCAGCCAAGAAAAGGGAGTCCGGTACGAGCAGTACTTC	CASSQEKGVRYEQYF
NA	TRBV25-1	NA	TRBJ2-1	TGTGCCAGCAGTGATGCCGGGGTCGGCAATGAGCAGTTCTTC	CASSDAGVGNEQFF
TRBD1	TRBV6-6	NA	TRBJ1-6	TGTGCCAGCAGTGAGCCCGGGACAGGGAATTCACCCCTCCACTTT	CASSEPGTGNSPLHF
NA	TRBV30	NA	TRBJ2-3	TGTGCCTGGAACGGCGGAAATACGCAGTATTTT	CAWNGGNTQYF
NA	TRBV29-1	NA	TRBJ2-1	TGCAGCGTTGAGACTGGTTCAGGGGTCCCTGAGCAGTTCTTC	CSVETGSGVPEQFF
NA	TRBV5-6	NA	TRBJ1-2	TGTGCCAGCAGCCTACAGGAAGCTAACTATGGCTACACCTTC	CASSLQEANYGYTF
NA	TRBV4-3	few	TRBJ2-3	TGCGCCAGCAGCCGGTATTTGGACAGCCGCCCCCCAGATACGCAGTATTTT	CASSRYLDSRPPDTQYF
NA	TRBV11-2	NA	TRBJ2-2	TGTGCCAGCAGCTTCAGCGCAGCTTTCGGCGGGGAGCTGTTTTTT	CASSFSAAFGGELFF
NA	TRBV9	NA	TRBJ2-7	TGTGCCAGCAGCAGCGGAGGCGAGCAGTACTTC	CASSSGGEQYF
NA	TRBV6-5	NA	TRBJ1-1	TGTGCCAGCAGTTACAAGCAGAACACTGAAGCTTTCTTT	CASSYKQNTEAFF
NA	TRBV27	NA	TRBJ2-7	TGTGCCAGCAGTTTAGGGGGGGGCCACTACGAGCAGTACTTC	CASSLGGGHYEQYF
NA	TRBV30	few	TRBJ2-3	TGTGCCTGGAGTCCGGCGGCCGAAGATACGCAGTATTTT	CAWSPAAEDTQYF
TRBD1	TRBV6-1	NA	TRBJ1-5	TGTGCCAGCAGTGAAGAGGACAGGGCGGGAGATATGGGGCCCCAGCATTTT	CASSEEDRAGDMGPQHF
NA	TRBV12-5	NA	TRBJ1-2	TGTGCTAGTGGCCCAGAGGCTACTGGCTACACCTTC	CASGPEATGYTF
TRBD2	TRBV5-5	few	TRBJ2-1	TGTGCCAGCAGCCGTAGTGCTAGCGGCCAGCCTGGTGAGCAGTTCTTC	CASSRSASGQPGEQFF
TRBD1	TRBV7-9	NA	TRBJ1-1	TGTGCCAGCAGCAAACCGGGACAGGGGTGGGGCACTGAAGCTTTCTTT	CASSKPGQGWGTEAFF
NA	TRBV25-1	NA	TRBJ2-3	TGTGCCAGCAGTGATGATCGAGATACGCAGTATTTT	CASSDDRDTQYF
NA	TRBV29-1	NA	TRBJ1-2	TGCAGCGTGGACCCTGGCTATGGCTACACCTTC	CSVDPGYGYTF
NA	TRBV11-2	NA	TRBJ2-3	TGTGCCAGCAGCCCCGTTCGGCTGGACCTGGGGGATACGCAGTATTTT	CASSPVRLDLGDTQYF
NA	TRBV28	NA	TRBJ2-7	TGTGCCAGCAGTGAGGCAGGGGGGGGCTACGAGCAGTACTTC	CASSEAGGGYEQYF
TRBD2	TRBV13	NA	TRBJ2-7	TGTGCCAGCAGCTTAGCTAGCGGGGGATTTAGCTCCTACGAGCAGTACTTC	CASSLASGGFSSYEQYF
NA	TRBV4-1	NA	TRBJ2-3	TGCGCCAGCAGCCAAGACCTGAGCACAGATACGCAGTATTTT	CASSQDLSTDTQYF
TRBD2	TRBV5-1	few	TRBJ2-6	TGCGCCAGCAGCCCCCAACGCGGGGGGACTGGGGCCAACGTCCTGACTTTC	CASSPQRGGTGANVLTF
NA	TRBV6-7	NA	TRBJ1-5	TGTGCCAGCAGTTACGGAAAACCCCACCGTTCTCAGCCCCAGCATTTT	CASSYGKPHRSQPQHF
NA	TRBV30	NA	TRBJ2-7	TGTGCCTGGAGCGTGGGGGACGGATACTACGAGCAGTACTTC	CAWSVGDGYYEQYF
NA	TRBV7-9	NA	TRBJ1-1	TGTGCCAGCAGCGGCGAGGTGGGAGGAGCTTTCTTT	CASSGEVGGAFF
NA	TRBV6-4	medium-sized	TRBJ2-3	TGTGCCAGCAGTGAGCGGGGCACAGATACGCAGTATTTT	CASSERGTDTQYF
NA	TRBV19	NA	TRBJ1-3	TGTGCCAGTATCGGGCCCACTGGAAACACCATATATTTT	CASIGPTGNTIYF
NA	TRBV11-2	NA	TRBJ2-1	TGTGCCAGCAGCCCAGGGACAAACCAGTTCTTC	CASSPGTNQFF
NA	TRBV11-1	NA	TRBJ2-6	TGTGCCAGCAGCTGGAATCCTAGCTCTGGGGCCAACGTCCTGACTTTC	CASSWNPSSGANVLTF
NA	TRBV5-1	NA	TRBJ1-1	TGCGCCAGCAGGGAGAACACTGAAGCTTTCTTT	CASRENTEAFF
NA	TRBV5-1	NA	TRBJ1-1	TGCGCCAGCAGCCCTCCCCCAGGGACGGGGAACACTGAAGCTTTCTTT	CASSPPPGTGNTEAFF
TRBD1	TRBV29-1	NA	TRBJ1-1	TGCAGCGTTGAGGGGCAGGGGGTCGAAACTGAAGCTTTCTTT	CSVEGQGVETEAFF
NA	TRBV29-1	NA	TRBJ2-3	TGCAGCGTTGACTTCTCAGGACTACCATCTACAGATACGCAGTATTTT	CSVDFSGLPSTDTQYF
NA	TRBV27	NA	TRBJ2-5	TGTGCCAGCAGTGACCAAGAGACCCAGTACTTC	CASSDQETQYF
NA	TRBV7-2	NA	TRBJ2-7	TGTGCCAGCTCGCGGGGCTACGAGCAGTACTTC	CASSRGYEQYF
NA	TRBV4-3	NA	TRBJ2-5	TGCGCCAGCAGCCAAGATTCGCAGTCCCAAGAGACCCAGTACTTC	CASSQDSQSQETQYF
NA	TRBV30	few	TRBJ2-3	TGTGCCTGGAGTAGCTCAGATACCACAGATACGCAGTATTTT	CAWSSSDTTDTQYF
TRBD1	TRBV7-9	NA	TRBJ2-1	TGTGCCAGCAGCTCTCCCCCTTCGGGACAGAGAAACAATGAGCAGTTCTTC	CASSSPPSGQRNNEQFF
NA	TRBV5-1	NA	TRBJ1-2	TGCGCCAGCAGTCTACGGGGGTATGGCTACACCTTC	CASSLRGYGYTF
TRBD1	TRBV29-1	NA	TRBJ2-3	TGCAGCGTTGAAGGTACCGGGACAGGGGACACAGATACGCAGTATTTT	CSVEGTGTGDTDTQYF
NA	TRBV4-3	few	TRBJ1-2	TGCGCCAGCAGCCAAGATCCGTCCGGGGGTAACTATGGCTACACCTTC	CASSQDPSGGNYGYTF
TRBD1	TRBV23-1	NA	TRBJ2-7	TGCGCCAGCAGTCACGGGACAGGGGGCTCCTACGAGCAGTACTTC	CASSHGTGGSYEQYF
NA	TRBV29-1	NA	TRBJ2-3	TGCAGCGCCAACACAGATACGCAGTATTTT	CSANTDTQYF
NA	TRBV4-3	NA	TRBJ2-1	TGCGCCAGCAGCCAGTCCCTAGGAAATGAGCAGTTCTTC	CASSQSLGNEQFF
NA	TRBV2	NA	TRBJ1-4	TGTGCCAGCAGTGATGATAAAGCTCAACTGTTTTTT	CASSDDKAQLFF
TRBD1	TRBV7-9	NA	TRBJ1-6	TGTGCCAGCAGCTCACAGGGGGCGATTGATTCACCCCTCCACTTT	CASSSQGAIDSPLHF
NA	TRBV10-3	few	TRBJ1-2	TGTGCCATCAGGAAGGACCCGGGCTACACCTTC	CAIRKDPGYTF
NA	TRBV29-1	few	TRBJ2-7	TGCAGCGTTGAAGATGGTATCACCTCCGGCGGCGAGCAGTACTTC	CSVEDGITSGGEQYF
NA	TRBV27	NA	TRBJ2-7	TGTGCCAGCAGTTTGTCCGGGTCCCATCCCTACGAGCAGTACTTC	CASSLSGSHPYEQYF
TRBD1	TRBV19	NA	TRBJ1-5	TGTGCCAGTAGTAAGGGACAGGGCGTTTATCAGCCCCAGCATTTT	CASSKGQGVYQPQHF
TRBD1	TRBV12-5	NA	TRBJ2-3	TGTGCTAGTGGTCCCGGGGACAGGCTTCCAGATACGCAGTATTTT	CASGPGDRLPDTQYF
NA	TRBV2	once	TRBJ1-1	TGTGCCAGCAGTGAAGACTGGCGGAACACTGAAGCTTTCTTT	CASSEDWRNTEAFF
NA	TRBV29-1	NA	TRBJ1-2	TGCAGCGTTCCAGACTGGGGTAGAGGCTACACCTTC	CSVPDWGRGYTF
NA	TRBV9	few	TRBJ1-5	TGTGCCAGCAGCGTAGGGCAGGGCAATCAGCCCCAGCATTTT	CASSVGQGNQPQHF
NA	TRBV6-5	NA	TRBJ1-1	TGTGCCAGCAACATGGGAGGAAACACTGAAGCTTTCTTT	CASNMGGNTEAFF
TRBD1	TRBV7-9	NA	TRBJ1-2	TGTGCCAGCAGGGGTGACGGGACAGGGTTTGGCTACACCTTC	CASRGDGTGFGYTF
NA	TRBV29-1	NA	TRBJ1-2	TGCAGCGCCATCGGACATGAGTATGGCTACACCTTC	CSAIGHEYGYTF
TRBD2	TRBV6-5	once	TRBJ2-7	TGTGCCAGCAGTTCCGACGTCGGGGGGGTAGGAATCGAGCAGTACTTC	CASSSDVGGVGIEQYF
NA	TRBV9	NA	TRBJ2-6	TGTGCCAGCAGCGTAGCTCAGGACACCCAGAACTCTGGGGCCAACGTCCTGACTTTC	CASSVAQDTQNSGANVLTF